This T cell receptor beta chain stems from a study of neurological immune-mediated disorders. CDR3 size: 16 residues. The trim removed 4 bases at V and 5 bases at J, leaving 8 bases unmatched. The germline gives CDR1 SGHVS, CDR2 FQNEAQ. There are many counts of this clonotype. MiXCR, applied by TCRdb to the 5' RACE reads, yields one record per CDR3 protein. In the table there are 54,000 or so distinct CDR3 sequences, around 3.5% of which are singletons. This clonotype was sampled from a man aged 55 to 70 with multiple sclerosis. Sequences were obtained from PBMCs. This rearrangement joins TRBV7-8 to TRBJ2-2; 9 nucleotides agree with TRBD2. The CDR3: CASSSLAGAVTGELFF. As DNA, the CDR3 is TGTGCCAGCAGCTCCTTAGCGGGAGCGGTAACCGGGGAGCTGTTTTTT.